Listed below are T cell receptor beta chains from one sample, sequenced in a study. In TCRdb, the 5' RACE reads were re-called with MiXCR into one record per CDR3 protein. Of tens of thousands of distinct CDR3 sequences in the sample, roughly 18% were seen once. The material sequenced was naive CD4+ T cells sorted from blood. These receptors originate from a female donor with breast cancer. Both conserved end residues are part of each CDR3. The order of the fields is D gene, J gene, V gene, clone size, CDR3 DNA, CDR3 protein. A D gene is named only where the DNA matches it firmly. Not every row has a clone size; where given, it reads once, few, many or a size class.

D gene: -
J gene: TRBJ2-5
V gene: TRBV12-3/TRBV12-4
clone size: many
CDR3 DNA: TGTGCCAGCAGTTTAGGGATCCAAGAGACCCAGTACTTC
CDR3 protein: CASSLGIQETQYF

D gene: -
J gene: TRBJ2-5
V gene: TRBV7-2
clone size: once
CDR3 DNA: TGTGTCAGCAGCTCAACCGGACAGCAAGAGACCCAGTACTTC
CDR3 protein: CVSSSTGQQETQYF

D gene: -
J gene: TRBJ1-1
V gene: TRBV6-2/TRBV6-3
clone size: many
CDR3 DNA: TGTGCCAGCAGTTACTCTGGACTCTCGCCGAGGGGAGCTTTCTTT
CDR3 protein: CASSYSGLSPRGAFF

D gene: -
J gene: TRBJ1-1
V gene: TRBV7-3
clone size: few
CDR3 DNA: TGTGCCAGCAGCTTAGCGCAGGGAGCTGAAGCTTTCTTT
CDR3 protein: CASSLAQGAEAFF

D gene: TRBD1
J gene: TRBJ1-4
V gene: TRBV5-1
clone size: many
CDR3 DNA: TGCGCCAGCAGCCCTACGGGGACAGAAGAAAAACTGTTTTTT
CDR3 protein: CASSPTGTEEKLFF

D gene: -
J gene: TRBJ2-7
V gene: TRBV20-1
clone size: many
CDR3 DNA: TGCAGTGCTAAATTTGTCTACGAGCAGTACTTC
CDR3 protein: CSAKFVYEQYF

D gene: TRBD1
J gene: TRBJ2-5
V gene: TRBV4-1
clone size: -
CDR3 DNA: TGCGCCAGCAGCTCTCCGGACAGGGCCGGGACCCAGTACTTC
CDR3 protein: CASSSPDRAGTQYF

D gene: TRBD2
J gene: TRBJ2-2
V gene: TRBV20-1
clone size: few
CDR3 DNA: TGCAGTGCTTCTAGCGGGCCGAACACCGGGGAGCTGTTTTTT
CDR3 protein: CSASSGPNTGELFF

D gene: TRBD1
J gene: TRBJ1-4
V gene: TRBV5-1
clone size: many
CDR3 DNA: TGCGCCAGCAGCTCGCCGGGACAGGGGCGCGAAAAACTGTTTTTT
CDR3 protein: CASSSPGQGREKLFF

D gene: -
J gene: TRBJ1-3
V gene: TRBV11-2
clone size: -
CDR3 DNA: TGTGCCAGCAGCCCGACATGGGGGTCCCTCTCTGGAAACACCATATATTTT
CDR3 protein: CASSPTWGSLSGNTIYF

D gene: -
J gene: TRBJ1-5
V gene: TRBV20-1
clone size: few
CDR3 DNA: TGCAGTGCCAGGGACGGAAGCTATAGCAATCAGCCCCAGCATTTT
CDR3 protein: CSARDGSYSNQPQHF